This T cell receptor beta chain was sequenced during a study of blood T cell repertoires in COVID-19. Study at large: Both acute and convalescent COVID-19 samples were obtained from the United States, Italy and Spain. Sources were T cells, B-cell-depleted T cells, or PBMCs; the material itself was cDNA or gDNA.

Trimming took 5 bases from V and 6 from J; bases not matched to a gene: 6. The CDR3 is made up of 15 amino acids. Germline lookup yields CDR1 KGHDR and CDR2 SFDVKD. In the authors' methods: Reference gene primer amplification yielded estimated nucleated cell counts. Assay: immunoSEQ multiplex PCR; the TCRdb copy retains only in-frame clones and omits some. That table is the source of V, J and clone size, and D and trimming were worked out from the DNA. In the table there are some 270,000 clones, just under 90% of which are singletons. The receptor comes from a young woman with acute COVID-19. Source material: PBMCs or T cells enriched from blood (not recorded which). The chain uses TRBV24-1 and TRBJ2-1; TRBD2 matches 10 bases. The CDR3 region is CATSVAAGGGNEQFF. CDR3 nucleotide sequence: TGTGCCACCAGTGTAGCAGCGGGAGGGGGCAATGAGCAGTTCTTC.